The T cell receptor (beta chain) described here comes from a study of blood T cell repertoires in COVID-19. Study as a whole: COVID-19 samples from acute and convalescent phases originated in the United States, Italy and Spain. Nucleic acid was either cDNA or gDNA, and it came from T cells, B-cell-depleted T cells, or PBMCs.

Germline V CDR1 and CDR2: SGHTA, FQGNSA. The CDR3 contains 16 residues. The V and J ends lost 4 bases and 3 bases, in that order; junction bases with no gene match: 5. Original processing notes: Nucleated cell counts were estimated from reference gene primer amplification. Clones were sequenced by immunoSEQ multiplex PCR, and TCRdb holds only the in-frame ones, with some missing. V, J and clone size are those of that table, while D and trimming were read from the DNA. Seen here are about 120,000 clones, 87% observed once, and the top ten hold less than 2.5%. The specimen was peripheral blood. The sequence derives from a woman between 50 and 59 years old with acute or convalescent COVID-19. The chain couples TRBV7-2 to TRBJ2-1; 11 positions match TRBD2. The CDR3 protein is CASSYSGRAFYNEQFF. The CDR3 DNA reads as TGTGCCAGCAGCTATAGCGGGAGGGCGTTCTACAATGAGCAGTTCTTC.